The 26 T cell receptor beta chains reported below all come from one sample, sequenced in a study of T cell responses to AZD1222 COVID-19 vaccine. Here immunoSEQ multiplex PCR was the method, and the copy in TCRdb shows in-frame clones only, minus some. Of roughly 45,000 clones listed, approximately 88% are singletons. The specimen was peripheral blood, collected 28 days after the second AZD1222 dose. These receptors all come from an adult who received the AZD1222 COVID-19 vaccine.

This rearrangement joins TRBV30 to TRBJ2-2, with TRBD1 matching 8 bases. This CDR3 has 14 amino acids. The germline gives CDR1 GTSNPN, CDR2 SVGIG (reference sequence). The trim removed 8 bases at V and 5 bases at J, leaving 10 bases unmatched. CDR3 sequence (DNA): TGTGCCCAGACCGGACAGGGTCAGACCGGGGAGCTGTTTTTT. It encodes CAQTGQGQTGELFF.

This clone was counted a single time. The chain joins TRBV30 to TRBJ2-7; 9 positions agree with TRBD1. The V gene end was trimmed by 6 bases and the J gene end by 6 bases; junction bases not matched to a gene: 12. Looked up from germline, CDR1 is GTSNPN and CDR2 is SVGIG (reference sequence). The CDR3 is made up of 14 amino acids. For the CDR3, the DNA is TGTGCCTGCACCCCCGGGACAGGGAGGTCCGAGCAGTACTTC. Amino acids: CACTPGTGRSEQYF. Based on the CDR3 plus reference TRBV30 and TRBJ2-7, the full variable domain is SQTIHQWPATLVQPVGSPLSLECTVEGTSNPNLYWYRQAAGRGLQLLFYSVGIGQISSEVPQNLSASRPQDRQFILSSKKLLLSDSGFYLCACTPGTGRSEQYFGPGTRLTVT.

A single count supports this clone. The rearrangement links TRBV27 to TRBJ1-5; D is unclear. Trimming took 6 bases from V and 5 from J, leaving 11 bases between them. The germline CDR1 and CDR2 sequences are MNHEY and SMNVEV (reference sequence). There are 13 residues in the CDR3. Here the CDR3 reads CASSLFGYQPQHF. In DNA form, the CDR3 reads TGTGCCAGCAGCCTTTTTGGTTATCAGCCCCAGCATTTT.

The chain carries TRBV19 and TRBJ1-2; D gene unclear. The CDR3 contains 16 residues. Trimming took 3 bases from V and 1 from J, leaving 15 bases between them. Per the germline V gene, CDR1 is LNHDA and CDR2 is SQIVND (reference sequence). The CDR3 DNA reads as TGTGCCAGTAGTATTAGGGCGGATGGTTTTAACTATGGCTACACCTTC. Translated: CASSIRADGFNYGYTF.

The rearrangement uses TRBV30 and TRBJ2-7, with 12 bases that match TRBD1. The CDR3 is 15 amino acids. The germline gives CDR1 GTSNPN, CDR2 SVGIG (reference sequence). Trimming removed 1 base from V and 5 bases from J; junction bases left unmatched: 6. The CDR3 region is CAWSERDRGPDEQYF. CDR3 sequence (DNA): TGTGCCTGGAGTGAGCGGGACAGGGGGCCAGACGAGCAGTACTTC.

This sequence joins TRBV19 and TRBJ1-4; D call uncertain. The CDR3 has 12 amino acids. V was trimmed by 1 base and J by 8 bases, leaving 5 bases between them. Germline lookup yields CDR1 LNHDA and CDR2 SQIVND (reference sequence). CDR3 nucleotide sequence: TGTGCCAGTAGTATAGTGGGCGAAAAACTGTTTTTT. Residues: CASSIVGEKLFF. The variable domain in full, with the rest retrieved from reference TRBV19 and TRBJ1-4, is DGGITQSPKYLFRKEGQNVTLSCEQNLNHDAMYWYRQDPGQGLRLIYYSQIVNDFQKGDIAEGYSVSREKKESFPLTVTSAQKNPTAFYLCASSIVGEKLFFGSGTQLSVL.

The genes are TRBV18 and TRBJ1-3; 7 nucleotides agree with TRBD1. With 3 bases clipped from V and 4 bases from J, the junction kept 6 bases outside the gene matches. This CDR3 is 15 amino acids long. Germline V lookup: CDR1 KGHSH, CDR2 LQKENI. Written as DNA, the CDR3 is TGTGCCAGCTCACCGGACAGGCGGAGGGGAAACACCATATATTTT. It translates to CASSPDRRRGNTIYF.

The V gene is TRBV6-2 or TRBV6-3, the J gene TRBJ2-2; 11 bases are a match to TRBD2. Germline V gene data show CDR1 as MNHEY and CDR2 as SVGEGT. CDR3 size: 17 residues. V lost 5 bases and J lost 7; bases outside the gene matches: 12. The CDR3 bases are TGTGCCAGCAGTCCAACTAGCGGGGGATCCCAAGGCGGGGAGCTGTTTTTT. It yields the protein CASSPTSGGSQGGELFF.

The rearrangement links TRBV15 to TRBJ1-2; D not resolved. This CDR3 region has 13 residues. Trimming stripped 0 bases from V and 6 bases from J, with 8 bases between. The germline CDR1 and CDR2 sequences are LNHNV and YYDKDF (reference sequence). CDR3 region: CATSREGFDGYTF. The CDR3, as DNA: TGTGCCACCAGCAGAGAGGGGTTCGATGGCTACACCTTC.

This chain uses TRBV11-3 with TRBJ2-3; 10 bases align to TRBD1. This CDR3 spans 15 amino acids. CDR1 is SGHNT, CDR2 YENEEA, per germline. With V trimmed by 6 bases and J by 1 base, 4 bases remained unmatched. CDR3 region: CASRAGTGGTDTQYF. The CDR3 nucleotides read TGTGCCAGCAGAGCCGGGACAGGGGGCACAGATACGCAGTATTTT.

To note about this clone: The junction and the germline gene differ at one end; a read error may be behind it. The J gene is TRBJ2-7, the V gene TRBV19; 7 bases align to TRBD1. This CDR3 comprises 13 residues. Germline values: CDR1 LNHDA, CDR2 SQIVND (reference sequence). The CDR3 region has the DNA TGTGCCAGTAGCGAAGACAGGGCGGAGCCTTTGGTCTTC. It encodes CASSEDRAEPLVF.

In DNA form, the CDR3 reads TGTGCCAGCAGGAAGACGGGGGGCTCCACCGGGGAGCTGTTTTTT. Translation: CASRKTGGSTGELFF. The chain uses TRBV6-5 and TRBJ2-2; the D gene is possibly TRBD2 (7 bases). The CDR3 loop spans 15 amino acids. V lost 6 bases and J lost 4, with 15 bases in between. Germline V gives CDR1 MNHEY, CDR2 SVGAGI.

The J gene is TRBJ2-4, the V gene TRBV11-2, with D tentatively TRBD2 (5 bases). CDR3 length: 16 residues. Germline V gene sequence: CDR1 SGHAT, CDR2 FQNNGV. Trimming left V 2 bases short and J 5 bases short, with 16 bases between. The CDR3 region has the DNA TGTGCCAGCAGCTTAATTTCGGCCGGAGGCCAAAACATTCAGTACTTC. Protein sequence: CASSLISAGGQNIQYF.

This chain joins TRBV10-3 and TRBJ1-6; D is perhaps TRBD1 (5 bases). CDR3 length: 13 residues. V shed 0 bases and J shed 16 bases, with 13 bases lying between them. CDR1 and CDR2 from the germline V gene are ENHRY and SYGVKD. The CDR3 spells CAISESIGTTLHF. Here the CDR3 DNA reads TGTGCCATCAGTGAGTCAATCGGGACCACTCTCCACTTT.

The chain couples TRBV7-2 to TRBJ1-5, with 9 bases matching TRBD1. This CDR3 contains 15 residues. Germline V gene sequence: CDR1 SGHTA, CDR2 FQGNSA. The V gene end was trimmed by 1 base and the J gene end by 5 bases; junction bases not matched to a gene: 3. CDR3 region: CASSLDRGRDQPQHF. The CDR3 DNA is TGTGCCAGCAGCTTAGACAGGGGGCGGGATCAGCCCCAGCATTTT.

This clone was counted only a few times. This rearrangement joins TRBV9 to TRBJ2-3; unclear D gene. The V end lost 1 base, the J end lost 6 bases, and 6 bases lay between the germline ends. CDR1 SGDLS and CDR2 YYNGEE come from the germline V gene. This CDR3 spans 12 amino acids. CDR3 sequence: CASSVFQDTQYF. As DNA, the CDR3 is TGTGCCAGCAGCGTATTCCAGGATACGCAGTATTTT.

The rearrangement links TRBV5-4 to TRBJ1-6; D gene ambiguous. The CDR3 has 15 amino acids. The V gene lost 0 bases and the J gene lost 9 bases, with 13 bases spanning the gap. The germline gives CDR1 SGHNT, CDR2 YYREEE (reference sequence). CDR3 in amino acids: CASSLAAQVGSPLHF. In nucleotides, the CDR3 is TGTGCCAGCAGCTTGGCGGCGCAGGTGGGTTCACCCCTCCACTTT.

The J gene is TRBJ2-1, the V gene TRBV7-6; 11 nucleotides line up with TRBD1. V shed 0 bases and J 6 bases; nucleotides not matched to a gene: 1. The CDR3 loop spans 15 amino acids. Germline V gives CDR1 SGHVS, CDR2 FNYEAQ. Written as DNA, the CDR3 is TGTGCCAGCAGCTTAGCCGGGACAGGGGGCAATGAGCAGTTCTTC. Its protein is CASSLAGTGGNEQFF.

This chain links TRBV15 with TRBJ2-1, with 7 bases matching TRBD1. Trimming cost V 4 bases and J 2 bases; bases outside gene matches: 5. There are 15 residues in the CDR3. Germline loops: CDR1 LNHNV, CDR2 YYDKDF (reference sequence). CDR3 sequence reads: CATSTDREPYNEQFF. CDR3 bases: TGTGCCACCAGCACAGACAGGGAGCCCTACAATGAGCAGTTCTTC.

This clone was picked up a small number of times. The chain employs TRBV28 and TRBJ1-2; 8 bases match TRBD1. This CDR3 contains 19 residues. V shed 6 bases and J 0 bases; nucleotides not matched to a gene: 18. From germline, CDR1 is MDHEN and CDR2 SYDVKM. The DNA for the CDR3 is TGTGCCAGCAGACCCTTTATCCTGGGACAGGCCTACTCTAACTATGGCTACACCTTC. Translating it yields CASRPFILGQAYSNYGYTF.

The chain is built from TRBV20-1 and TRBJ2-5; D is ambiguous. The CDR3 contains 11 residues. The germline gives CDR1 DFQATT, CDR2 SNEGSKA (reference sequence). V was shortened by 2 bases and J by 1 base, with 2 bases between the two germline ends. CDR3 loop: CSARSQETQYF. CDR3 nucleotides: TGCAGTGCTAGATCCCAAGAGACCCAGTACTTC.

This clone has only a few counts. This rearrangement joins TRBV28 to TRBJ2-5; the D gene could be TRBD1 or TRBD2 (7 bases each). Germline CDR1 and CDR2: MDHEN and SYDVKM. The CDR3 has 13 residues. V gave up 6 bases and J gave up 5 bases, with 13 bases separating them. The CDR3, as DNA: TGTGCCAGCAGGATCCAGGGGGGGGAGACCCAGTACTTC. Amino acids: CASRIQGGETQYF.

The rearrangement joins TRBV19 to TRBJ2-2; the D gene could be TRBD1 or TRBD2 (5 bases each). V was cut by 7 bases and J by 1 base, with 16 bases left in between. The germline V gene has CDR1 LNHDA and CDR2 SQIVND (reference sequence). The CDR3 has 16 residues. The CDR3 reads CASNQGPPRNTGELFF. The DNA of the CDR3 is TGTGCCAGTAACCAGGGACCCCCACGGAACACCGGGGAGCTGTTTTTT.

The chain recombines TRBV7-6 with TRBJ2-1; 7 bases fit TRBD2. The CDR3 runs to 17 residues. With 5 bases clipped from V and 7 bases from J, the junction kept 17 bases outside the gene matches. Germline CDR1 SGHVS, CDR2 FNYEAQ. CDR3 sequence reads: CASSPKLATSPPNEQFF. CDR3 in DNA: TGTGCCAGCAGCCCCAAACTAGCGACAAGCCCCCCTAATGAGCAGTTCTTC.

V gene TRBV10-3 combines with J gene TRBJ1-1; weak D call: TRBD1 (5 bases). CDR1 is ENHRY and CDR2 is SYGVKD in the germline V gene. The CDR3 is 13 amino acids. Trimming shortened V by 4 bases and J by 9 bases, and 15 bases separated the two germline ends. The CDR3 sequence: CAISGTSREQAFF. As DNA, the CDR3 is TGTGCCATCAGTGGAACCAGCAGGGAGCAAGCTTTCTTT.

The V and J genes are TRBV29-1 and TRBJ2-5; D might be TRBD2 (6 bases). The V gene's germline CDR1 is SQVTM and CDR2 ANQGSEA. V gave up 4 bases and J gave up 4 bases, with 13 bases separating them. The CDR3 consists of 13 residues. CDR3 in DNA: TGCAGCGTTGTTCGGGGGTTGGCAGAGACCCAGTACTTC. This translates into CSVVRGLAETQYF.